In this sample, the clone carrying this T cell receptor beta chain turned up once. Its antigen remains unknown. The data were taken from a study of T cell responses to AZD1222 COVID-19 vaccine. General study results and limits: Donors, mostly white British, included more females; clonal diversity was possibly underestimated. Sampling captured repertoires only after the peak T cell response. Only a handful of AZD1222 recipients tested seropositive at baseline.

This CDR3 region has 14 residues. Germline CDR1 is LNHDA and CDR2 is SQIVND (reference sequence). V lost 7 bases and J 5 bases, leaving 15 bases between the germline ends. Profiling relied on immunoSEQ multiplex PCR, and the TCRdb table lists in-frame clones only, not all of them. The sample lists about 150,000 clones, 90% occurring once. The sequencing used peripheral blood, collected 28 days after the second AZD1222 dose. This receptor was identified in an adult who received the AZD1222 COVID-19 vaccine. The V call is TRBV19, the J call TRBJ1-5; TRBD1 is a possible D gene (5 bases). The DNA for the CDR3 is TGTGCCAGTATGGGTTCCAGGGTGGATCAGCCCCAGCATTTT. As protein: CASMGSRVDQPQHF.